This T cell receptor (beta chain) emerged from a study of blood T cell repertoires in COVID-19 (dated by TCRdb to 2018 to 2021). Notes on the research overall: The collaborator samples originated in the United States, Italy and Spain and spanned the acute and convalescent phases of COVID-19. The material from the prospective study consisted of cDNA or gDNA derived from T cells, B-cell-depleted T cells, or PBMCs. The dataset comprised deeply sampled blood TCRbeta repertoires from subjects exposed to, actively infected with, or recovered from COVID-19. The repertoires were released in a freely available public database meant as a resource for research on the immune response to SARS-CoV-2. Samples came from the ongoing ImmuneRACE study (first 160 participants) plus 1,254 subjects from 6 global collaborators. Nearly every sample came with metadata listing a de-identified subject ID, COVID-19 status, age in years and sex. Where HLA class I and class II types were available, the types were taken from metadata supplied by the sample provider, not from assay-based typing. General conclusions and limits of the study: How much clinical and demographic metadata was included differed by source and by participant, and the metadata was provided uncurated.

The CDR3 measures 13 amino acids from cysteine to phenylalanine. Of all the DNA, just the CDR3 is kept, 39 bases in frame from base 1. This clone was seen a single time. Its antigen target is currently unknown. No qualities accompany the bases; no much larger clone lies one base away. Participants in the prospective study were enrolled through a virtual design, were aged 18 to 89 years, and lived in about two dozen United States geographic areas. To assign participants to cohorts, the prospective study relied on clinical history that participants themselves reported in a screening survey and a study questionnaire. Recovered participants in ImmuneRACE Cohort 3 were defined by two consecutive negative NP/OP PCR tests, clearance by a healthcare professional, or resolution of symptoms. Each participant in the prospective study had whole blood, serum and a nasopharyngeal or oropharyngeal swab collected by mobile phlebotomists. Prospective study participants could optionally give additional blood draws and questionnaires over an approximately 2-month period. Blood samples from the prospective study were shipped frozen or at room temperature prior to DNA extraction.

TCRbeta CDR3 regions were amplified from genomic DNA using the immunoSEQ Assay, a bias-controlled multiplex PCR. Turning to the authors' computational methods: Within the assay, amplification of reference gene primers was used to estimate how many nucleated cells each sample contained. To quantify the absolute abundance of each unique TCRbeta CDR3 rearrangement, sequence reads were collapsed and filtered. Productive Simpson clonality was computed per sample as the square root of Simpson's diversity index over productive rearrangements. TCRdb took over this immuneACCESS table, retaining in-frame rearrangements with V and J assigned. Such tables are incomplete; in checked studies, under half of the missing clones stem from an unresolved V gene, and the remainder is unexplained. V and J calls plus clone size are reproduced from that table; the DNA served to infer D and trimming. The sample has around 110,000 clones on record, around 84% of them singletons. Roughly 3.9% of the sample is held by the ten biggest clonotypes.

The sequenced sample was PBMCs or T cells enriched from blood (not recorded which). The TCR sequence derives from a woman in her twenties or thirties who had recovered from COVID-19. The chain joins TRBV21-1 to TRBJ2-3; TRBD2 is the table's D call, not checked against the DNA. TRBV21-1 is an annotated pseudogene. Here the CDR3 is given as CASSTGDTDTQYF. In nucleotides, the sequence is TGTGCCAGCAGCACGGGGGACACAGATACGCAGTATTTT.